This entry is about one TCR beta chain. The CDR3 is 15 amino acids. V shed 5 bases and J 5 bases; nucleotides not matched to a gene: 11. The germline CDR1 and CDR2 sequences are PRHDT and FYEKMQ (reference sequence). This specimen comes from a study of blood T cell repertoires in COVID-19. In the original processing: Using reference gene primer amplification, nucleated cell counts were estimated. Clones were read by immunoSEQ multiplex PCR, and TCRdb kept only the in-frame ones, dropping some. That table supplies the V and J calls and clone size; D and trimming were determined from the DNA. The data hold approximately 190,000 clones, with 84% observed a single time. Recruitment covered 20 to 25 US areas and drew participants whose ages spanned roughly 18 to 95 years. Clinical history as reported by participants underpinned cohort assignment. Within 2 weeks of study entry, exposed participants had contacted a PCR-confirmed or clinician-diagnosed COVID-19 case.

Sequencing input: PBMCs or T cells enriched from blood (not recorded which). The rearrangement links TRBV13 to TRBJ2-7; TRBD1 agrees at 8 bases. This sequence originates from a woman aged 25 to 39 who had been exposed to COVID-19. This CDR3 reads CASSALGTGFDEQYF. In DNA form, the CDR3 reads TGTGCCAGCAGCGCACTGGGGACAGGTTTCGACGAGCAGTACTTC.